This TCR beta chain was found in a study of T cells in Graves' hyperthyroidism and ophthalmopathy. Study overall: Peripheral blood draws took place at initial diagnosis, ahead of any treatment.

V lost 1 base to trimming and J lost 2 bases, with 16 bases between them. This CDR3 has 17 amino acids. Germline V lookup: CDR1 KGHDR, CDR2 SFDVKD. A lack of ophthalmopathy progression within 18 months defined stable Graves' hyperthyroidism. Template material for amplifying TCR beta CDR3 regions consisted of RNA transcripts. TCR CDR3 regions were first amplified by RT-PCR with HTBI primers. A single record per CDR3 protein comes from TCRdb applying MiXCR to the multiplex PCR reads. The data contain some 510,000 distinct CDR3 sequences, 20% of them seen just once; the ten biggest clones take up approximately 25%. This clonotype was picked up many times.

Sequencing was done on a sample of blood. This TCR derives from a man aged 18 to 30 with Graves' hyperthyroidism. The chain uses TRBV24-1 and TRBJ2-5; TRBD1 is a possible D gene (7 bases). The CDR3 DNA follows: TGTGCCACCAGTGATTTCAGGGGGGAAAAAGCGCAAGAGACCCAGTACTTC. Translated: CATSDFRGEKAQETQYF.